This paragraph covers one TCR beta chain sequence. Its specific antigen is unknown. Base-call qualities are not available, and no considerably larger clone is one nucleotide away. This specimen's time point label, per the study, means: baseline before first vaccination. Vaccinee samples were obtained from the UK trials COV001 and COV002, which included a single-blind randomized controlled phase 2/3 trial of AZD1222 (ChAdOx1 nCoV-19) in healthy adults. For TCRbeta chain sequencing, PBMC samples from trial participants were taken at day 0 and at day 28 after the second dose. This sample was included in a study of T cell responses to AZD1222 COVID-19 vaccine (TCRdb year 2021). With respect to the entire study: AZD1222 recipients with second doses at about 4 weeks or about 12 weeks were pooled, because spike-specific TCR depth and breadth did not differ between schedules. A total of approximately 240 trial participants underwent TCR sequencing, of whom 207 had received two doses of AZD1222 and 26 had received two doses of the MenACWY control vaccine. Trial participants were enrolled by age into 18-55, 56-69 and 70-plus year subgroups, with about 150, 27 and 61 TCR-sequenced participants respectively. The full study reports these points: Reportedly, close to half of the unique spike-specific TCRs recognized epitopes lying outside the regions that are mutated in the B.1.351 and B.1.1.7 variants. Only six AZD1222 recipients were SARS-CoV-2 seropositive at baseline, limiting conclusions about previously exposed vaccinees. A significant rise in spike-specific TCR breadth and depth was observed after two AZD1222 doses relative to day 0 and relative to MenACWY recipients. Participants were mostly white British, with more females than males. The authors suggested clonal diversity may have been underestimated. In the small 56-69-year group, the increase in depth fell short of significance, most likely because of low power. The vaccine-associated CD4 TCRs covered the entire spike protein, and the dominant responses fell in regions 160-218 and 743-854. Because no day 14 peak-response samples were available, the repertoires could be characterized only after the peak T cell response.

From the germline V gene, CDR1 is SGDLS and CDR2 is YYNGEE. Taken from cysteine to phenylalanine, the CDR3 has 15 residues. Left in the record is the CDR3 DNA by itself, 45 bases read in frame from the first base. Relative to germline, V is missing 0 bases and J is missing 10 bases, with 6 bases of the junction outside any gene match. The CDR3 regions of human TCRbeta chains were analyzed by immunosequencing. From the authors' description of their analysis: TCRs in the repertoires were matched against a reference library of SARS-CoV-2-specific TCRs that had been generated with the MIRA antigen-specificity platform. Breadth was defined as the fraction of unique TCRs that were SARS-CoV-2-associated, and depth was defined as the fraction of total T cells that were SARS-CoV-2-associated. Using the MIRA data, each spike-specific TCR was mapped to the spike region that the TCR reacts to and placed in a CD4 or CD8 class. Log10-transformed breadth and depth values were compared by one-way ANOVA with Sidak's multiple comparisons tests. The source is immuneACCESS, and TCRdb retained only in-frame sequences with V and J called. Part of the clones is not carried over; for the studies checked, unresolved V genes explain less than half of this, and the remainder is unexplained. V, J and clone size are taken as reported in that table, and D and trimming were inferred from the DNA itself. This sample holds some 140,000 clones; 80% to 95% were observed only once. Clones ranked in the top ten supply around 3.2% of the sample.

The receptor chain draws on TRBV9 and TRBJ1-6, with 8 bases in between that match TRBD1. The clonotype was recovered from an adult in good health. The sample was peripheral blood, taken on day 0 of AZD1222 vaccination. In nucleotides, the sequence is TGTGCCAGCAGCGTAGAAGGGACAGGTCAATCACCCCTCCACTTT. Translated, this gives CASSVEGTGQSPLHF.